This T cell receptor (beta chain) comes out of a study of cytomegalovirus exposure and HLA in healthy donors (TCRdb year 2017). In the study overall: An earlier analysis of several hundred of the donors reported under 300 Gb of sequence data and 117 million unique TCR beta sequences obtained from around 190 million T cells. Typing coverage varied by locus: roughly 620-640 donors for A, B, C, DRB1 and DQB1; approximately 560 for DQA1; more than 600 for DPA1; 450 to 480 for DPB1. The study profiled the T cell repertoires of approximately 700 subjects by immunosequencing and related them to cytomegalovirus serostatus. Rather than drawing on any new phenotypic data, the later analysis identified candidate immune exposures from TCR beta sequences and the way those sequences occurred across donors. A later genetic analysis used genome-wide SNP genotypes for about 60% of the roughly 700 donors, treating that subset as a discovery cohort. Roughly 310 gigabases of sequencing data and 70 million to 85 million unique TCR sequences were included in an early release covering over 600 HLA-typed donors. Besides the first cohort of more than 650 subjects, a separate validation cohort made up of around 120 different subjects was used. Four to six DR-DQ haplotypes were handled as single units for association and clustering because linkage in the cohort was strong. Every repertoire in the discovery cohort had been generated on one and the same sequencing platform. HLA typing covered class I and class II loci at four-digit resolution. High-throughput TCR immunosequencing, statistical association of individual TCRs with disease status, and machine learning were combined to predict cytomegalovirus infection status. An earlier analysis of several hundred of the donors used high-throughput TCR beta sequencing to judge whether each TCR beta V gene segment behaved as functional or pseudogenic. Across around 400 genotyped donors of the cohort, an average of approximately 200,000 unique TCR beta nucleotide sequences per donor were sequenced, and approximately 19% of those sequences were non-productive. Of the 300 to 500 genotyped donors, 75% to 85% were placed in the genetic ancestry cluster associated with self-reported Caucasian donors. The study aimed to test whether cataloging public T cell receptors could reveal signatures of past pathogen exposure. A later analysis re-analyzed previously published TCR beta repertoires from 650 to 800 donors and added high-resolution HLA genotyping to study TCR occurrence patterns. Donor age, sex, ethnicity and CMV serostatus were collected together with the repertoire data.

Overall study results and their limits: A later genetic analysis associated a missense DCLRE1C variant with V-gene and J-gene trimming of TCR beta chains, and an independent cohort replicated the association. The classifier was reported to diagnose cytomegalovirus status with high specificity and sensitivity in both the original cohort and the validation cohort. Because HLA typing was missing for some donors at each locus, association tests included only the typed subset. While some public TCRs were present in many individuals, most TCR sequences turned up only very rarely across donors. A group of highly shared sequence variants was considered likely to be a technical artifact of the sequencing pipeline. According to the authors, the approach could potentially be generalized to other disease states and immunological phenotypes. Sequencing depth was assumed to be roughly uniform across donors in the presence/absence analyses, though that assumption may not hold. When HLA alleles, especially DR and DQ, strongly co-occurred, attributing TCR associations to individual alleles was difficult. In the study, about 150 TCR beta chains were listed as associated with cytomegalovirus. Correlated functional status among segregating V segments might be attributable to linkage disequilibrium, but an unknown experimental factor could not be ruled out. Because the 87-base-pair reads could not distinguish some IMGT-functional V segments, including TRBV6-2 and TRBV6-3, those segments were excluded. In an earlier analysis of a few hundred of the donors, most TCR beta V segments were observed in productive rearrangements about 87% or about 30% of the time, broadly matching IMGT annotations. A further reported finding was that TCR beta sequences accurately predicted the HLA-A and HLA-B alleles for most subjects in the first cohort. A later genetic analysis reported fewer N-insertions in productive TCRs among donors in an Asian-associated ancestry cluster than the roughly 700-donor mean. In vitro tests confirmed that three of the cytomegalovirus-associated TCR beta chains recognize cytomegalovirus antigens. According to a later analysis, parvovirus B19, influenza, CMV and Epstein-Barr virus appeared linked to several top co-occurrence clusters. A later analysis found that HLA-associated TCR beta chains were more clonally expanded and had lower generation probabilities than equally common non-associated chains. Because counts were too low, 15 or so rarely observed V segments, including chromosome 9 orphons, were excluded from the earlier analysis of 587 of the donors. The cohort was sequenced for TCR beta chains only, and without alpha or paired-chain data the features that could be detected were limited. Immune exposure information for the cohort was limited to CMV serostatus. In a later analysis, TCR association rates were found to vary across HLA loci, with the most associated TCRs seen for DRB1 alleles and the fewest for HLA-C alleles. A later analysis associated 16,951 TCR beta sequences with specific HLA alleles at a false discovery rate of 0.05. In a later analysis, most CMV-associated TCR beta chains were found to appear HLA-restricted, with HLA associations seemingly driven largely by CMV exposure.

The cohort comprised 666 healthy bone marrow donors. At the time of sampling, all cohort members were nominally healthy, though unrecorded immune exposures were likely present. The donor was CMV seropositive and was included in the group of around 300 seropositive cohort members. Each donor provided a peripheral blood sample, and peripheral blood mononuclear cells were used for TCR beta sequencing. The Qiagen DNeasy Blood Extraction Kit was used to extract genomic DNA from the blood cell samples. With respect to this clone: Its binding antigen is unknown. The input lacks base qualities; no much larger clone sits a single base away.

The library came from the immunoSEQ multiplex PCR assay. A mixture of 60 forward primers for TCR Vbeta segments and 13 reverse primers for TCR Jbeta segments was used in the multiplex PCR. The CDR3 region of rearranged TCR beta genes was amplified from genomic DNA by a multiplex PCR assay. Amplified TCR beta libraries were sequenced as 87-base-pair reads on the Illumina HiSeq System. The authors' analysis ran thus. Across the 670 or so repertoires, a later analysis counted 75 million to 90 million unique TCR beta chains, about 10 million of which were shared by at least two donors. To remove PCR and sequencing errors, raw reads were error-corrected and collapsed into unique sequences using a nearest-neighbor algorithm that merged closely related sequences. CDR3 sequences were aligned to IMGT reference sequences to assign V, D and J gene segments. For a sequence to be retained, a match of at least six nucleotides to both a V gene segment and a J gene segment was required. A rearrangement counted as productive if the CDR3 had no stop codons and remained in frame with V and J, and every other rearrangement counted as non-productive. Following IMGT convention, CDR3 was defined as the stretch from the second conserved V-encoded cysteine to the conserved J-encoded phenylalanine. In an earlier analysis of approximately 590 of the donors, sequences lacking an unambiguous match to a single V gene segment were excluded. In an earlier analysis of several hundred of the donors, a V segment was called functional when productive rearrangements were above 56.7%, and segregating when the standard deviation between donors exceeded 5%. To diagnose cytomegalovirus status from the catalog of TCR beta chain sequences, a statistical classification framework was built. In a later analysis, V and J genes were assigned by comparing TCR nucleotide sequences against IMGT/GENE-DB human TR gene sequences. Using the TCRdist pipeline, a later analysis assigned CDR3 sequences along with most-parsimonious VDJ recombination scenarios. In a later analysis, each TCR beta chain was defined by its CDR3 amino acid sequence together with its V-gene family, and reads lacking a unique V-gene family were excluded. To address suspected cross-contamination and a sequencing artifact, a later analysis removed a few hundred highly shared, low-generation-probability nucleotide sequences. In a later analysis, a clonal expansion index was calculated for each public chain from normalized within-repertoire ranks of inferred template counts. A later analysis computed generation probabilities with a VDJ recombination model fitted to out-of-frame rearrangements, and checked the results against IGoR. In a later analysis, TCR-TCR, TCR-HLA and TCR-CMV co-occurrence was scored with hypergeometric tests, and a repertoire-size bias correction was applied to TCR pairs. In a later analysis, false discovery rates were estimated by permuting HLA or CMV assignments 20 times. In a later analysis, co-occurring TCRs were grouped with DBSCAN, and TCRdist sequence similarity was added when clustering was performed within HLA-allele-positive subsets. For co-occurrence clustering, repertoires with fewer than 30,000 or more than 120,000 public chains were excluded, along with four or five repertoires with anomalous nucleotide sharing. In its TCRdb copy, this immuneACCESS table keeps in-frame sequences only and misses some clones. Where compared with another copy, unresolved V genes explain less than half of these, and the others have no known cause. The D gene and trimming were derived from the DNA, and the V and J assignments and clone size from that table. The sample table contains about 110,000 clones; only one count was recorded for around 82% of them. 5% to 6% of the sample goes to the ten largest clones.

The CDR3 spans 14 residues, from the cysteine through the phenylalanine. The kept DNA is CDR3 alone, 42 bases in frame from the first base. CDR1 and CDR2, per the germline V gene, are SQVTM and ANQGSEA. V loses 1 base of germline sequence and J loses 3 bases, and the interval between the two ends is 12 bases. The sequence derives from a woman aged 25 to 39 in good health and CMV-seropositive. Sequenced material: PBMCs. The chain employs TRBV29-1 and TRBJ1-1, with TRBD1 tentatively as D gene (5 bases match). The DNA reads TGCAGCGTTGAAGCTTTGGCAGGGCACACTGAAGCTTTCTTT. It specifies CSVEALAGHTEAFF. With the rest looked up from the reference TRBV29-1 and TRBJ1-1 genes rather than sequenced, the full variable domain is SAVISQKPSRDICQRGTSLTIQCQVDSQVTMMFWYRQQPGQSLTLIATANQGSEATYESGFVIDKFPISRPNLTFSTLTVSNMSPEDSSIYLCSVEALAGHTEAFFGQGTRLTVV.